This is a list of T cell receptor beta chains from one sample in a study of post-analysis software for immune sequencing data. Each CDR3 protein is one row after TCRdb ran MiXCR on the PCR reads. The sample has around 440,000 distinct CDR3 sequences, roughly 45% seen once. Sequences were obtained from blood. The receptor set was obtained from a girl aged 5 to 17 with multiple sclerosis. Both conserved end residues are part of each CDR3. A D gene is named only where the DNA matches it firmly. The size entry is marked missing in some rows and otherwise reads once, few, many or a size class.

j_call clone_size d_call v_call cdr3_aa cdr3_nt
TRBJ2-1 NA NA TRBV20-1 CSADLRGYNEQFF TGCAGTGCTGATCTACGGGGGTACAATGAGCAGTTCTTC
TRBJ1-1 once NA TRBV29-1 CSVELNQGYTEAFF TGCAGCGTTGAGCTCAATCAGGGATACACTGAAGCTTTCTTT
TRBJ2-1 few NA TRBV7-9 CASSLGAETYNEQFF TGTGCCAGCAGCTTAGGGGCGGAAACCTACAATGAGCAGTTCTTC
TRBJ2-3 NA NA TRBV12-3/TRBV12-4 CASSWSADVQYF TGTGCCAGCAGTTGGTCAGCAGATGTGCAATATTTT
TRBJ2-7 NA TRBD2 TRBV6-1 CASITGTSGRGSWYEQYF TGTGCCAGCATCACCGGGACTAGCGGGAGAGGGTCATGGTACGAGCAGTACTTC
TRBJ2-1 NA TRBD2 TRBV29-1 CSVERLAGGIDEQFF TGCAGCGTTGAACGACTAGCGGGAGGCATTGATGAGCAGTTCTTC
TRBJ2-7 few TRBD2 TRBV28 CASTYYGTSGGSYEQYF TGTGCCAGCACCTACTACGGGACTAGCGGGGGCTCCTACGAGCAGTACTTC
TRBJ2-1 NA TRBD2 TRBV19 CASSISGANNEQFF TGTGCCAGTAGTATCAGCGGGGCCAACAATGAGCAGTTCTTC
TRBJ2-1 few NA TRBV29-1 CSVAQPSYNEQFF TGCAGCGTTGCACAGCCTTCTTACAATGAGCAGTTCTTC
TRBJ2-5 NA NA TRBV2 CASTRQVQETQYF TGTGCCAGCACAAGACAGGTCCAAGAGACCCAGTACTTC
TRBJ2-1 few NA TRBV7-9 CASSSKGGSYNEQFF TGTGCCAGCAGCAGTAAGGGGGGGTCCTACAATGAGCAGTTCTTC
TRBJ1-2 NA NA TRBV28 CASQLRGAGNYGYTF TGTGCCAGCCAGTTGAGAGGGGCGGGGAACTATGGCTACACCTTC
TRBJ1-4 once NA TRBV5-1 CASSRDSLGEKLFF TGCGCCAGCAGCCGGGACTCTCTTGGGGAAAAACTGTTTTTT
TRBJ2-5 NA TRBD2 TRBV3-1 CASSQGLAGVSLGETQYF TGTGCCAGCAGCCAGGGACTAGCGGGAGTTTCTCTGGGAGAGACCCAGTACTTC
TRBJ2-3 few TRBD2 TRBV7-2 CASSSRLAGAADTQYF TGTGCCAGCAGTTCCCGACTAGCGGGAGCGGCAGATACGCAGTATTTT
TRBJ2-3 NA TRBD2 TRBV5-6 CASSLRSTSGSGTDTQYF TGTGCCAGCAGCTTGAGGTCGACTAGCGGGAGCGGCACAGATACGCAGTATTTT
TRBJ1-1 NA NA TRBV5-6 CASSMQGIAGTEAFF TGTGCCAGCAGCATGCAGGGTATAGCGGGCACTGAAGCTTTCTTT
TRBJ2-1 few TRBD2 TRBV7-8 CASSLTSGSGGEQFF TGTGCCAGCAGTTTAACTAGCGGGAGCGGAGGTGAGCAGTTCTTC
TRBJ2-7 NA TRBD1 TRBV6-1 CASSEAARTGVYEQYF TGTGCCAGCAGTGAAGCTGCCAGGACAGGGGTATACGAGCAGTACTTC
TRBJ1-1 NA NA TRBV2 CASSRQMSGTNTEAFF TGTGCCAGCAGTAGACAGATGAGCGGAACGAACACTGAAGCTTTCTTT
TRBJ2-1 many TRBD2 TRBV28 CASSLPGTSGKNEQFF TGTGCCAGCAGTTTACCCGGGACTAGCGGGAAGAATGAGCAGTTCTTC
TRBJ2-5 NA NA TRBV5-1 CASSLASRLGGNEQYF TGCGCCAGCAGCTTGGCCTCGAGGCTAGGGGGGAATGAGCAGTACTTC
TRBJ2-4 few NA TRBV3-1 CASSQDPGSNIQYF TGTGCCAGCAGCCAGGATCCTGGGAGTAACATTCAGTACTTC
TRBJ1-2 NA NA TRBV3-1 CASSQDGVGRTNYGYTF TGTGCCAGCAGCCAAGATGGGGTCGGGCGGACTAACTATGGCTACACCTTC
TRBJ1-1 NA TRBD1 TRBV18 CASSPEQGAKRAFF TGTGCCAGCTCACCAGAACAGGGGGCAAAGCGGGCTTTCTTT
TRBJ1-1 few NA TRBV29-1 CSVEGRKGKAFF TGCAGCGTTGAGGGACGGAAAGGGAAAGCTTTCTTT
TRBJ1-2 few TRBD1 TRBV27 CASSFTRDSYGYTF TGTGCCAGCAGCTTCACTCGGGACAGCTATGGCTACACCTTC
TRBJ2-7 NA NA TRBV29-1 CSVEDRMGFSYEQYF TGCAGCGTTGAAGATCGGATGGGGTTCTCCTACGAGCAGTACTTC
TRBJ2-7 few NA TRBV5-6 CASSAEMGYEQYF TGTGCCAGCAGCGCGGAAATGGGATACGAGCAGTACTTC
TRBJ2-1 NA NA TRBV4-1 CASSQMGDRDEQFF TGCGCCAGCAGCCAAATGGGGGACCGGGATGAGCAGTTCTTC
TRBJ1-2 few NA TRBV6-5 CASSYSPGVGGYGCTF TGTGCCAGCAGTTACTCGCCTGGGGTGGGAGGCTATGGCTGCACCTTC
TRBJ1-1 NA NA TRBV6-5 CASSYSISPLTNTEAFF TGTGCCAGCAGTTACTCCATATCACCCTTGACGAACACTGAAGCTTTCTTT
TRBJ2-3 few TRBD2 TRBV5-1 CASQTGAGVTDTQYF TGCGCCAGCCAAACAGGAGCGGGAGTTACAGATACGCAGTATTTT
TRBJ2-1 few TRBD2 TRBV28 CASSFRTSGLNEQFF TGTGCCAGCAGTTTCAGGACTAGCGGGTTAAATGAGCAGTTCTTC
TRBJ2-7 NA NA TRBV20-1 CSARVGPAVNYEQYF TGCAGTGCTAGAGTAGGCCCGGCAGTAAACTACGAGCAGTACTTC
TRBJ2-1 NA NA TRBV27 CASRPYDSSYNEQFF TGTGCCAGCAGGCCCTACGACTCCTCCTACAATGAGCAGTTCTTC
TRBJ2-1 NA TRBD2 TRBV4-2 CASSQVTSGSNEQFF TGTGCCAGCAGCCAAGTGACTAGCGGGAGCAATGAGCAGTTCTTC
TRBJ1-2 NA TRBD1 TRBV7-2 CASSLAPTGEGYTF TGTGCCAGCAGCTTAGCCCCAACAGGGGAGGGCTACACCTTC